This TCR beta chain originates from a study of blood T cell repertoires in COVID-19. In the study overall: Samples came from the United States, Italy and Spain, spanning acute and convalescent COVID-19.

The V gene's germline CDR1 is SGHTA and CDR2 FQGTGA. J lost 8 bases, V lost 2 bases, and 6 bases had no gene match. The CDR3 is 15 amino acids. Some clones are missing from TCRdb's copy, which holds only in-frame ones; the method was immunoSEQ multiplex PCR. The sample includes tens of thousands of clones, 85% to 90% of them seen just once. The chain employs TRBV7-3 and TRBJ1-4, with 9 bases that match TRBD1. This receptor was identified in a human donor in a cohort sampled during active COVID-19. The sample was peripheral blood. This CDR3 reads CASSLLGQGTEKLFF. The CDR3 DNA reads as TGTGCCAGCAGCTTACTGGGACAGGGCACCGAAAAACTGTTTTTT.